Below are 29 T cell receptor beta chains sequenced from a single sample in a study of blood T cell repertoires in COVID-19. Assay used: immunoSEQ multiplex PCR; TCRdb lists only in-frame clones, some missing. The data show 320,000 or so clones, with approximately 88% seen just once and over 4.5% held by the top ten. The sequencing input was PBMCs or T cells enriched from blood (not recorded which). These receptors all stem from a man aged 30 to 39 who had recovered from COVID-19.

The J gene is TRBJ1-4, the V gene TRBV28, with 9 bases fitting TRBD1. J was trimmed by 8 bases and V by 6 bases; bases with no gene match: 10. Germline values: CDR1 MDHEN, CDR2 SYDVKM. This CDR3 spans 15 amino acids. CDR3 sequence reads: CASSPTGQGSEKLFF. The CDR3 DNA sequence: TGTGCCAGCAGCCCCACGGGACAGGGATCCGAAAAACTGTTTTTT.

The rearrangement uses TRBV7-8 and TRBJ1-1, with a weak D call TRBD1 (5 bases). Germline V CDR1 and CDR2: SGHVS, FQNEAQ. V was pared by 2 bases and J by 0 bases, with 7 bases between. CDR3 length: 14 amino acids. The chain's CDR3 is CASSLNRLNTEAFF. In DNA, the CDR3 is TGTGCCAGCAGCTTAAACAGGTTGAACACTGAAGCTTTCTTT.

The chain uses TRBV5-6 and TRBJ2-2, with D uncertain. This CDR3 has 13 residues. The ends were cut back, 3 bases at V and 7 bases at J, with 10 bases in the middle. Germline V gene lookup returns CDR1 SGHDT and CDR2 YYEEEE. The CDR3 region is CASSWSLSGELFF. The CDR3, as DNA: TGTGCCAGCAGCTGGTCGTTGAGCGGGGAGCTGTTTTTT.

In nucleotides, the CDR3 is TGTGCCAGAAGCTCCGGTACAGGGGCGGTGGAAAAACTGTTTTTT. The encoded protein is CARSSGTGAVEKLFF. J is TRBJ1-4 and V is TRBV5-3; 7 bases line up with TRBD1. TRBV5-3 has ORF status, its function being uncertain. The CDR3 extends over 15 amino acids. The junction had 10 bases not matched to a gene; V was cut back by 3 bases and J by 8 bases.

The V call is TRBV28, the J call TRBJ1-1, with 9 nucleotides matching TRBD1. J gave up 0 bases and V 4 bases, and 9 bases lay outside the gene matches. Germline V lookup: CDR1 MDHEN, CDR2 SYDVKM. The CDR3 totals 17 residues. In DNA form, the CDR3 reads TGTGCCAGCAGTTCCGACAGGGGGATTCGTATGAACACTGAAGCTTTCTTT. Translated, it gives CASSSDRGIRMNTEAFF.

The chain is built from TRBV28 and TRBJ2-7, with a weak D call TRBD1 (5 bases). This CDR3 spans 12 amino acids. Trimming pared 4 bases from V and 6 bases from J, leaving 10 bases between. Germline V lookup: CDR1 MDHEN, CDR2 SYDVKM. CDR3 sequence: CASSSGQAEQYF. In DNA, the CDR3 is TGTGCCAGCAGTTCCGGACAAGCCGAGCAGTACTTC. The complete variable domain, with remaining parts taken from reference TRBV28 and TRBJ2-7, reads DVKVTQSSRYLVKRTGEKVFLECVQDMDHENMFWYRQDPGLGLRLIYFSYDVKMKEKGDIPEGYSVSREKKERFSLILESASTNQTSMYLCASSSGQAEQYFGPGTRLTVT.

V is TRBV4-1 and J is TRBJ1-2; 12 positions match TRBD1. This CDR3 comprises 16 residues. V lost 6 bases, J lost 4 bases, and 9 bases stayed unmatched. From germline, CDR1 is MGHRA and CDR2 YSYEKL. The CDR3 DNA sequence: TGCGCCAGCAGTCCCTCCGGGACAGGGGGCAGCTATGGCTACACCTTC. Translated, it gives CASSPSGTGGSYGYTF.

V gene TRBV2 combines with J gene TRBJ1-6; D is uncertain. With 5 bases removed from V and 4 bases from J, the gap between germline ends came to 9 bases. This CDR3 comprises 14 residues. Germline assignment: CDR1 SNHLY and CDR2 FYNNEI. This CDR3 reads CASSKERYNSPLHF. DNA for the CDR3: TGTGCCAGCAGTAAGGAGAGATATAATTCACCCCTCCACTTT.

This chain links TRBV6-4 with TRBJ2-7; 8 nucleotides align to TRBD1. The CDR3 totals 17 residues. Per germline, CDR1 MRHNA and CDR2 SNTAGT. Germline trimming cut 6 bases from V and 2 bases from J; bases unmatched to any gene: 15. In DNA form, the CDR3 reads TGTGCCAGCAGCAAGTTCCGGGACAGGTTAACCCCCTACGAGCAGTACTTC. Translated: CASSKFRDRLTPYEQYF.

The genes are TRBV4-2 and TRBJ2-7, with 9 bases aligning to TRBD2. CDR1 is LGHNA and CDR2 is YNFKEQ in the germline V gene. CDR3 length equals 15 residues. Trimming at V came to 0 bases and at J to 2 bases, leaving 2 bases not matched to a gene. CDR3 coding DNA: TGTGCCAGCAGCCAAGACTTAGCGGGGGCCTACGAGCAGTACTTC. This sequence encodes CASSQDLAGAYEQYF.

CDR3 amino acids: CASSLVFNYGYTF. CDR3 nucleotides: TGCGCCAGCAGCTTGGTCTTTAACTATGGCTACACCTTC. The chain uses TRBV5-1 and TRBJ1-2, with D unclear. Germline V gene data show CDR1 as SGHRS and CDR2 as YFSETQ. The ends were cut back, 0 bases at V and 1 base at J, with 4 bases in the middle. The CDR3 totals 13 residues.

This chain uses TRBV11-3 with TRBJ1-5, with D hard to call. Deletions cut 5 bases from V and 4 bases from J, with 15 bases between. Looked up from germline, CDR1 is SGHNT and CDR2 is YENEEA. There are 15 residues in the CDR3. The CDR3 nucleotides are TGTGCCAGCAGCACGGGTGGCCTGGGTAATCAGCCCCAGCATTTT. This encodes CASSTGGLGNQPQHF.

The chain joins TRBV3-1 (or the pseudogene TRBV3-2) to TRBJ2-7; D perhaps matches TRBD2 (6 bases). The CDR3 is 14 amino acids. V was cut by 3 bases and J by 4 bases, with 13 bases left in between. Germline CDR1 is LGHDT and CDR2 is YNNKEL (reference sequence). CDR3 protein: CASSHGGKIYEQYF. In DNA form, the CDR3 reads TGTGCCAGCAGCCACGGGGGTAAAATTTACGAGCAGTACTTC.

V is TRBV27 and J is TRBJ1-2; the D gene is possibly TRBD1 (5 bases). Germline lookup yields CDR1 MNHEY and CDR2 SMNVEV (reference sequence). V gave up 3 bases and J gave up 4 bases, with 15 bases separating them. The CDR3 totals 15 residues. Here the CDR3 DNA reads TGTGCCAGCAGTTTCGGGGGTACCCCAGCCTATGGCTACACCTTC. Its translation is CASSFGGTPAYGYTF.

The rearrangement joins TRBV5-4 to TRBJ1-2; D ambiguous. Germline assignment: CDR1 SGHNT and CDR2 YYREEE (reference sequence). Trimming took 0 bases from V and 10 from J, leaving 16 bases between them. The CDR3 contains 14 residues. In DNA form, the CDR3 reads TGTGCCAGCAGCTTGGGCGGCCAGCTTCATGTCTACACCTTC. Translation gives CASSLGGQLHVYTF.

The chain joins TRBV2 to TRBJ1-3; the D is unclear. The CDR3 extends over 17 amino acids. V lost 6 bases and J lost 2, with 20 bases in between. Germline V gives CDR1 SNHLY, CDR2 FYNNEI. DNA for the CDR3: TGTGCCAGCAGAGCCCGATGGACGGGAACGGCTGGAAACACCATATATTTT. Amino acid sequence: CASRARWTGTAGNTIYF.

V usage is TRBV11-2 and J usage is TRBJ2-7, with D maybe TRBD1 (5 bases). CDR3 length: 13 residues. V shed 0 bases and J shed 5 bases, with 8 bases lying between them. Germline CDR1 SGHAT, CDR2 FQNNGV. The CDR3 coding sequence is TGTGCCAGCAGCTTAGACAGGGATGACGAGCAGTACTTC. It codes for CASSLDRDDEQYF.

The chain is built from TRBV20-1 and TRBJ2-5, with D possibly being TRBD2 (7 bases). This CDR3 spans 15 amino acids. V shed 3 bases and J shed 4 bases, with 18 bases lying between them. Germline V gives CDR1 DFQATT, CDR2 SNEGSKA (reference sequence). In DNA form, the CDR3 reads TGCAGTGCTAGTGGAACACCGGGGGGCGGAGAGACCCAGTACTTC. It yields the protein CSASGTPGGGETQYF.

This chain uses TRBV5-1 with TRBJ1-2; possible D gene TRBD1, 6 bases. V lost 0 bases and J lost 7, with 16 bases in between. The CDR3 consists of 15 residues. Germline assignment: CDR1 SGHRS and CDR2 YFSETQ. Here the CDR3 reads CASSLGRQARLGYTF. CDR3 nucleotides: TGCGCCAGCAGCTTGGGGCGACAGGCGCGGCTTGGCTACACCTTC.

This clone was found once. The CDR3 DNA reads TGTGCCAGCAGCCAACGCCTAAGAGAGACCCAGTACTTC. This translates into CASSQRLRETQYF. The chain joins TRBV4-2 to TRBJ2-5; D not certain. Germline V lookup: CDR1 LGHNA, CDR2 YNFKEQ. The V end lost 2 bases, the J end lost 4 bases, and 8 bases lay between the germline ends. The CDR3 is 13 residues long.

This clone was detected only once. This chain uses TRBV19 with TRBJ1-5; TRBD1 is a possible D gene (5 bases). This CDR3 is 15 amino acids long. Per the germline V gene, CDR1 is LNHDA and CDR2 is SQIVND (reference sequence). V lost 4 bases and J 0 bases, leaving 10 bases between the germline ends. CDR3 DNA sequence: TGTGCCAGTAGTAAGACAGATTATAGCAATCAGCCCCAGCATTTT. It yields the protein CASSKTDYSNQPQHF. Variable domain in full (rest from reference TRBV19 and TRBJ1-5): DGGITQSPKYLFRKEGQNVTLSCEQNLNHDAMYWYRQDPGQGLRLIYYSQIVNDFQKGDIAEGYSVSREKKESFPLTVTSAQKNPTAFYLCASSKTDYSNQPQHFGDGTRLSIL.

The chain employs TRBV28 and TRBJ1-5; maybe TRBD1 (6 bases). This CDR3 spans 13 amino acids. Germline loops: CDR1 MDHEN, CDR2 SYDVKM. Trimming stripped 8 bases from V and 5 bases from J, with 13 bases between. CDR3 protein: CASGRGLDQPQHF. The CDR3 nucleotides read TGTGCCAGCGGCAGGGGCCTCGATCAGCCCCAGCATTTT.

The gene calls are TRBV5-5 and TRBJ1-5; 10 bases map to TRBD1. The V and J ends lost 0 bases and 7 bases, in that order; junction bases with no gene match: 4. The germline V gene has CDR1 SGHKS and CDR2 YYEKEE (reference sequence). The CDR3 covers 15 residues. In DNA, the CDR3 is TGTGCCAGCAGCTTGGCGGACAGGGGGGGGCAGCCCCAGCATTTT. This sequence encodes CASSLADRGGQPQHF.

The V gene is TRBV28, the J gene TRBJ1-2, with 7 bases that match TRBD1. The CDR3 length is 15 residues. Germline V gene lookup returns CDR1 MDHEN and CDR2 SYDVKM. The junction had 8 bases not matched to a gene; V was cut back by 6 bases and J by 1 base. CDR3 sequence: CASSQGQQINYGYTF. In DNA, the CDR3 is TGTGCCAGCAGCCAGGGACAGCAAATTAACTATGGCTACACCTTC.

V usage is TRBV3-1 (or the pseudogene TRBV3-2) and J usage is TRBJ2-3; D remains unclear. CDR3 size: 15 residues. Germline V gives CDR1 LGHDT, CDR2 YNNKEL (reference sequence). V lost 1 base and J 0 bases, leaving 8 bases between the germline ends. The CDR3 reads CASSQAQLSTDTQYF. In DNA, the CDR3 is TGTGCCAGCAGCCAAGCACAGCTAAGCACAGATACGCAGTATTTT.

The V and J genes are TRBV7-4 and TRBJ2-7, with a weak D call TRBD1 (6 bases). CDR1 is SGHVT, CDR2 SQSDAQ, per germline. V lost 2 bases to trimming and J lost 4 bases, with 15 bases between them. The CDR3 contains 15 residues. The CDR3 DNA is TGTGCCAGCAGCTTAACCCCCGGACAGTCATACGAGCAGTACTTC. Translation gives CASSLTPGQSYEQYF.

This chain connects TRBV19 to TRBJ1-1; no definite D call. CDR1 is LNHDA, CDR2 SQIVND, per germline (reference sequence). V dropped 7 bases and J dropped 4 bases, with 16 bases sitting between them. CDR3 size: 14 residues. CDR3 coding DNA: TGTGCCAGTATCAGAGAGGGTTTAGGCACTGAAGCTTTCTTT. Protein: CASIREGLGTEAFF.

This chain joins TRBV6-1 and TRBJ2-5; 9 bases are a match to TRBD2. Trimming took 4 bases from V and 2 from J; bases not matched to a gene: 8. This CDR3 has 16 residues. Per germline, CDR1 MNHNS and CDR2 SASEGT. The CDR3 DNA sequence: TGTGCCAGCAGTGTCGCCCCGACTAGCGGACAAGAGACCCAGTACTTC. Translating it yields CASSVAPTSGQETQYF.

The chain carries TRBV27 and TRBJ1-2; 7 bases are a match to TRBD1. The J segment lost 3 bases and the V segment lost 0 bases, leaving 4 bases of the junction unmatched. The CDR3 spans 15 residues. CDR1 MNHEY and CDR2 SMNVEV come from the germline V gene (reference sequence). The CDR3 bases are TGTGCCAGCAGTTTATCACCGGGACAGTACTATGGCTACACCTTC. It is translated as CASSLSPGQYYGYTF.